The rows below give T cell receptor beta chains drawn from one sample of a study of T-cell memory formation after mild COVID-19. MiXCR was run by TCRdb on the 5' RACE reads, yielding one entry per CDR3 protein. The sample records about 430,000 distinct CDR3 sequences, about a sixth being singletons. The sample taken for sequencing was PBMCs or a T cell subset sorted from them (not recorded which). These receptors all come from a man between 18 and 35 years old who had mild COVID-19 (a few samples of this study predate the infection). Cell type and time point are not known. Each CDR3 is given with its conserved first and last residue. A D gene is named only where the DNA matches it firmly. Some rows mark clone size as missing; the rest say once, few, many or name a class of expanded clone.

TRBD2 | TRBJ2-3 | few | TRBV2 | TGTGCCAGCAGTGGAGCCGGGACTAGCGGGCCAGATACGCAGTATTTT | CASSGAGTSGPDTQYF
. | TRBJ2-4 | few | TRBV29-1 | TGCAGCGTCGAGGACAGTCAATACAACATTCAGTACTTC | CSVEDSQYNIQYF
. | TRBJ1-1 | . | TRBV5-1 | TGCGCCAGCACCCAAACAGCGAACACTGAAGCTTTCTTT | CASTQTANTEAFF
. | TRBJ2-3 | few | TRBV7-2 | TGTGCCAGCAGCTTAGGGGCACGCAGGGATACGCAGTATTTT | CASSLGARRDTQYF
. | TRBJ2-3 | few | TRBV6-2/TRBV6-3 | TGTGCCAGCAGCCGCAGGAGCACAGATACGCAGTATTTT | CASSRRSTDTQYF
. | TRBJ2-3 | once | TRBV9 | TGTGCCAGCAGCGTTACATGGGGAGATACGCAGTATTTT | CASSVTWGDTQYF
. | TRBJ2-3 | . | TRBV28 | TGTGCCAGCAGACCAGTTGTTCCGCCAGATACGCAGTATTTT | CASRPVVPPDTQYF
TRBD1 | TRBJ1-1 | . | TRBV20-1 | TGCAGTGCCCCCAGGGGGGTCGGGAACACTGAAGCTTTCTTT | CSAPRGVGNTEAFF
. | TRBJ1-5 | . | TRBV12-3/TRBV12-4 | TGTGCCAGCAGTTTAGGGAGGTCAAGCAATCAGCCCCAGCATTTT | CASSLGRSSNQPQHF
. | TRBJ2-2 | . | TRBV12-3/TRBV12-4 | TGTGCCAGCAGTCCCTTACAGGGTCTCGCCGGGGAGCTGTTTTTT | CASSPLQGLAGELFF